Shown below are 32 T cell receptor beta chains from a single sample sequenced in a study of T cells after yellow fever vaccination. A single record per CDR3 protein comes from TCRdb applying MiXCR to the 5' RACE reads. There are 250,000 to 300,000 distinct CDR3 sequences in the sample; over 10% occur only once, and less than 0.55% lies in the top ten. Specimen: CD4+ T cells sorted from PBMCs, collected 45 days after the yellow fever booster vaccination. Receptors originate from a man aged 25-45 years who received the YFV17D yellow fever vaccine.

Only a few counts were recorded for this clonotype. CDR3 DNA sequence: TGCGCCAGCAGCCTATGGACTAGCGGGATTTACAATGAGCAGTTCTTC. Its protein is CASSLWTSGIYNEQFF. The V and J genes are TRBV4-3 and TRBJ2-1, with 12 bases matching TRBD2. CDR3 length: 16 residues. The germline V gene has CDR1 LGHNA and CDR2 YSLEER. V lost 4 bases and J lost 4; bases outside the gene matches: 5.

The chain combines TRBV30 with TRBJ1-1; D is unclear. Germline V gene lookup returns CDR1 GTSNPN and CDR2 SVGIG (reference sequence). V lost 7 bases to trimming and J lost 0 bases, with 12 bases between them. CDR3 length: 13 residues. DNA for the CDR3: TGTGCCTCTCACCCTATCCTGAACACTGAAGCTTTCTTT. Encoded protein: CASHPILNTEAFF.

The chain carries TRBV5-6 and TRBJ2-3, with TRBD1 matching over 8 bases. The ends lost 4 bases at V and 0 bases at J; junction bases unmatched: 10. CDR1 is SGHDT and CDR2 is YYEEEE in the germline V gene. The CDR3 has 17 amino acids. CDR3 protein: CASSPMSRTGSTDTQYF. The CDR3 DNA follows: TGTGCCAGCAGCCCTATGTCGCGGACAGGGAGCACAGATACGCAGTATTTT.

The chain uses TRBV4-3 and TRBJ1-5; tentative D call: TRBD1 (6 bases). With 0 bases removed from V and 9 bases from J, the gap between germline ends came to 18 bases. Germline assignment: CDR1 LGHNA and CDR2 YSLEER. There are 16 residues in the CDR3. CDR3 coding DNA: TGCGCCAGCAGCCAAGATTACGGGGGACAAGTATCGCCCCAGCATTTT. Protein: CASSQDYGGQVSPQHF.

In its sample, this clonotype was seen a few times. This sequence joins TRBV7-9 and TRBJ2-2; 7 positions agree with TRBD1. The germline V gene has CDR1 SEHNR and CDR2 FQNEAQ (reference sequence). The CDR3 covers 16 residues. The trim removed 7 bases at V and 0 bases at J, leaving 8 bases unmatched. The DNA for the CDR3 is TGTGCCAGCACCCCCGGAACAGGGGCGAACACCGGGGAGCTGTTTTTT. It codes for CASTPGTGANTGELFF.

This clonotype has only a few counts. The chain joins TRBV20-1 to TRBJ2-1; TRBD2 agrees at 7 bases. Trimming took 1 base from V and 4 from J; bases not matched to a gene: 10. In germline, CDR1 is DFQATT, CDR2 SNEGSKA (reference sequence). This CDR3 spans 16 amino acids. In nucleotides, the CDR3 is TGCAGTGCTAGAGTCCGAAGCGGGATATGGTACAATGAGCAGTTCTTC. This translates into CSARVRSGIWYNEQFF.

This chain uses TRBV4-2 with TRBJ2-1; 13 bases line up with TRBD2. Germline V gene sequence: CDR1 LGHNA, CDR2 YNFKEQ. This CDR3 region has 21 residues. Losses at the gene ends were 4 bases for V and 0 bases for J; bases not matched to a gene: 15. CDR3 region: CASSLQGTSGNALSSYNEQFF. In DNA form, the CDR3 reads TGTGCCAGCAGCCTACAAGGGACTAGCGGGAACGCATTGAGCTCCTACAATGAGCAGTTCTTC.

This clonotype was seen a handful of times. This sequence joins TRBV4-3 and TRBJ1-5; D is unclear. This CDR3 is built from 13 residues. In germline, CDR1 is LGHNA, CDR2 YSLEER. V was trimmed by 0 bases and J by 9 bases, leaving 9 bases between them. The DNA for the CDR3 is TGCGCCAGCAGCCAAGAGGGTCGGGGGCCCCAGCATTTT. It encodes CASSQEGRGPQHF.

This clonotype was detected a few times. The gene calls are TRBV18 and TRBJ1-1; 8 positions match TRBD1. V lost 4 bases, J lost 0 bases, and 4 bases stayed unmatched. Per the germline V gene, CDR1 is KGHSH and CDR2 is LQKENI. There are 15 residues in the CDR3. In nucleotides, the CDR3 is TGTGCCAGCTCACGTGACAGGGGCATGAACACTGAAGCTTTCTTT. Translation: CASSRDRGMNTEAFF.

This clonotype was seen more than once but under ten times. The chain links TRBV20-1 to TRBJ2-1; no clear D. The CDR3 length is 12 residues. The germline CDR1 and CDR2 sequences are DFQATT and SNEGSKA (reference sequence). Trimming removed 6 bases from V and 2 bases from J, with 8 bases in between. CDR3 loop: CSAFSAYNEQFF. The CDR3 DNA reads TGCAGTGCCTTCTCAGCCTACAATGAGCAGTTCTTC.

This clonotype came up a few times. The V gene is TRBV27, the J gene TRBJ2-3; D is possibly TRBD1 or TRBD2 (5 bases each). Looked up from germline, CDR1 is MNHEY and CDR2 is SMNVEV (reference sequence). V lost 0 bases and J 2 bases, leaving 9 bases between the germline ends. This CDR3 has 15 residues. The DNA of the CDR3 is TGTGCCAGCAGTTTATCGGGACGGTTCACAGATACGCAGTATTTT. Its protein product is CASSLSGRFTDTQYF.

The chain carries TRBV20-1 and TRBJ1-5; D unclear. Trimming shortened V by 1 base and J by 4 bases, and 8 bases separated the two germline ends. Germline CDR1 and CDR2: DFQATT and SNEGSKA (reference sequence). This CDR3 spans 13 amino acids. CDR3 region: CSARATENQPQHF. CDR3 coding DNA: TGCAGTGCTAGAGCAACGGAGAATCAGCCCCAGCATTTT.

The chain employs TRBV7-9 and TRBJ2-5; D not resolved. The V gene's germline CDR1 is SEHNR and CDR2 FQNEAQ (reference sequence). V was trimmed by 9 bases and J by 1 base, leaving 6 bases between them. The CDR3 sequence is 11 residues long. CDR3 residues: CASCAQETQYF. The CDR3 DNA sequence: TGTGCCAGTTGCGCCCAAGAGACCCAGTACTTC.

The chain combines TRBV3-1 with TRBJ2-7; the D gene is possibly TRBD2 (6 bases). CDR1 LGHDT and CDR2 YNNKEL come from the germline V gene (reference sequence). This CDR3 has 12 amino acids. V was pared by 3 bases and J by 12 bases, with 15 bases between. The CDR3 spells CASSQEGSGRYF. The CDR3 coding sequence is TGTGCCAGCAGCCAGGAGGGATCCGGTCGGTACTTC.

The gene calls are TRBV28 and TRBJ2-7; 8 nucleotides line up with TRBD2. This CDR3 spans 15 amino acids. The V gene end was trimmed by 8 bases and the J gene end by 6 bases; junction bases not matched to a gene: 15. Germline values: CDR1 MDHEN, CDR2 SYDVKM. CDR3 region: CASRRGGLLLVEQYF. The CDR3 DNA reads TGTGCCAGCCGCCGGGGGGGGCTACTTTTGGTCGAGCAGTACTTC.

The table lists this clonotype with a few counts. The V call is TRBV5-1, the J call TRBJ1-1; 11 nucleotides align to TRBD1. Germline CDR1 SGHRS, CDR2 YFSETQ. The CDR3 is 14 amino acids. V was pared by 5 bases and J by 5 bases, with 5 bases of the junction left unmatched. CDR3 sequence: CASSTDRGQTEAFF. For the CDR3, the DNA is TGCGCCAGCAGTACGGACAGGGGGCAAACTGAAGCTTTCTTT. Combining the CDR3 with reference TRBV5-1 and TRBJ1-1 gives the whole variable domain KAGVTQTPRYLIKTRGQQVTLSCSPISGHRSVSWYQQTPGQGLQFLFEYFSETQRNKGNFPGRFSGRQFSNSRSEMNVSTLELGDSALYLCASSTDRGQTEAFFGQGTRLTVV.

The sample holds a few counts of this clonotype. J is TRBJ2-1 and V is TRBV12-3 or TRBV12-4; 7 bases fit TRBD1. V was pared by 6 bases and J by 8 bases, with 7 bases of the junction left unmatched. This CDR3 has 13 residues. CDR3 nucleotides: TGTGCCAGCAGCTTGACAGGGTTTCATGAGCAGTTCTTC. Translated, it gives CASSLTGFHEQFF.

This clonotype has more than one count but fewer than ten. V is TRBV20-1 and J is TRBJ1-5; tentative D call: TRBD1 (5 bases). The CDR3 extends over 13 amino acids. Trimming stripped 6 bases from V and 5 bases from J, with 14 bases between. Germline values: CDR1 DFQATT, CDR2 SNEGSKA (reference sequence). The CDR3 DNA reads TGCAGTGCCAGGGCAGGGTTGGATCAGCCCCAGCATTTT. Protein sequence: CSARAGLDQPQHF.

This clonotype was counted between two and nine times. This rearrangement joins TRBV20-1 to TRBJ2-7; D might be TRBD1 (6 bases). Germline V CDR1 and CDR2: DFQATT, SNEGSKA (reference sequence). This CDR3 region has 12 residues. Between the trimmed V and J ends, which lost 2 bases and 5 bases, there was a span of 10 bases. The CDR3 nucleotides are TGCAGTGCTAGATTACAGGGCAACGAGCAGTACTTC. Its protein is CSARLQGNEQYF.

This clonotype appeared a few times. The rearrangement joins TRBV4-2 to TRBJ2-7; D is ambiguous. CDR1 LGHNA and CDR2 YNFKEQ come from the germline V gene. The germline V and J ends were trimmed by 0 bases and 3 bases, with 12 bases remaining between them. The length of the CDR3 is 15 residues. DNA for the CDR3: TGTGCCAGCAGCCAAGATGGACGGCCCTTCTACGAGCAGTACTTC. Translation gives CASSQDGRPFYEQYF.

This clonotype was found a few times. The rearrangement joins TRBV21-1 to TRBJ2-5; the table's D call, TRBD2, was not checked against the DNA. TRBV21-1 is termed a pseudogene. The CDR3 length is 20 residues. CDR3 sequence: CASSKAGGGLAGPKQETQYF. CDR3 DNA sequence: TGTGCCAGCAGCAAAGCGGGGGGGGGACTAGCGGGACCTAAACAAGAGACCCAGTACTTC.

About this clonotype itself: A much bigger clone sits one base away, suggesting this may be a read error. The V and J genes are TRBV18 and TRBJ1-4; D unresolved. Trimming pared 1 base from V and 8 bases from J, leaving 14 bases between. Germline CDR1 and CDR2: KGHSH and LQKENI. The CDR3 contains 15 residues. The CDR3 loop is CASSPQMHAGEKLFF. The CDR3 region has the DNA TGTGCCAGCTCACCACAAATGCATGCTGGGGAAAAACTGTTTTTT.

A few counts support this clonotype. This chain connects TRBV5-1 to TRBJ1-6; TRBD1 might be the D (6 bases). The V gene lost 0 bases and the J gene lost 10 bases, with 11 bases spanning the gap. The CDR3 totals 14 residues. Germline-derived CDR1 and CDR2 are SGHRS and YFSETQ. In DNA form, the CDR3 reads TGCGCCAGCAGCTTGGGACAGGATACCTCACCCCTCCACTTT. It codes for CASSLGQDTSPLHF. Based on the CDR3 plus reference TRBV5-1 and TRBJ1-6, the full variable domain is KAGVTQTPRYLIKTRGQQVTLSCSPISGHRSVSWYQQTPGQGLQFLFEYFSETQRNKGNFPGRFSGRQFSNSRSEMNVSTLELGDSALYLCASSLGQDTSPLHFGNGTRLTVT.

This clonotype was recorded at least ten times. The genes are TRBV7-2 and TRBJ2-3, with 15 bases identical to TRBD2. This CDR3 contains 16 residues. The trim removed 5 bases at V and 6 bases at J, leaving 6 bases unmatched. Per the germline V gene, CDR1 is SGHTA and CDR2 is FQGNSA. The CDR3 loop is CASSPGTSGRTDTQYF. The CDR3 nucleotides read TGTGCCAGCAGCCCAGGGACTAGCGGGAGGACTGATACGCAGTATTTT.

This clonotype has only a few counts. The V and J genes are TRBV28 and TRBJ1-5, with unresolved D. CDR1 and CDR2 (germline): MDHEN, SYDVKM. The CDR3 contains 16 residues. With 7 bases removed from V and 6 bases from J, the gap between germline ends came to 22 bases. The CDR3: CASNPDAHSGSQPQHF. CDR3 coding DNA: TGTGCCAGCAACCCGGACGCCCATAGCGGGAGTCAGCCCCAGCATTTT.

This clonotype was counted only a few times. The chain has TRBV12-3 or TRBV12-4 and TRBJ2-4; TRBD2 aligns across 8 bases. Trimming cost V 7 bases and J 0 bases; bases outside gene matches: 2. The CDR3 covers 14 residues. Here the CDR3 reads CASNLAGAKNIQYF. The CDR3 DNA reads TGTGCCAGCAACCTAGCGGGAGCCAAAAACATTCAGTACTTC.

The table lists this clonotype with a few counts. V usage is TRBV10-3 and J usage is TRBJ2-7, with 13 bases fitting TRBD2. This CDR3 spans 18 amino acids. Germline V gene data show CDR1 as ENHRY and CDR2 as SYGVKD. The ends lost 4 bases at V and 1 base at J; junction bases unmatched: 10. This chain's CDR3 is CAISGRTSGSHRSYEQYF. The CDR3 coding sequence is TGTGCCATCAGTGGGAGGACTAGCGGGAGTCATCGGTCCTACGAGCAGTACTTC.

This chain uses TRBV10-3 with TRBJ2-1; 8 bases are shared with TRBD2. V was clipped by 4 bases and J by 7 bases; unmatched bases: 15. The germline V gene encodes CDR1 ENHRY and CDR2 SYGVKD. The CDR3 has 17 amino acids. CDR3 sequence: CAISVPPSAGAGNEQFF. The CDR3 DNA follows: TGTGCCATCAGTGTGCCCCCCTCAGCGGGAGCGGGGAATGAGCAGTTCTTC.

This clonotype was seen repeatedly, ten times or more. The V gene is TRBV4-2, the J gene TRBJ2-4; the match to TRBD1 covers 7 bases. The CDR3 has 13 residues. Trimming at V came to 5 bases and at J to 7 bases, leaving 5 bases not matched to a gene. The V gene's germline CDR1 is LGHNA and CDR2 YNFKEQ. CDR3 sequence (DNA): TGTGCCAGCAGCTGGACAGGCGATAACATTCAGTACTTC. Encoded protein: CASSWTGDNIQYF.

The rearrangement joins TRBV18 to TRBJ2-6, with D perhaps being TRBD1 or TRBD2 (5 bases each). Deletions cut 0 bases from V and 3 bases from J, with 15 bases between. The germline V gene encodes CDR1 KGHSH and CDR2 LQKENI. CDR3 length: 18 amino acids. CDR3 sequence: CASSPPTGRVGGANVLTF. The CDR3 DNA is TGTGCCAGCTCACCACCGACGGGGCGCGTTGGTGGGGCCAACGTCCTGACTTTC. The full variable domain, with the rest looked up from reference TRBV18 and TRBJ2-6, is NAGVMQNPRHLVRRRGQEARLRCSPMKGHSHVYWYRQLPEEGLKFMVYLQKENIIDESGMPKERFSAEFPKEGPSILRIQQVVRGDSAAYFCASSPPTGRVGGANVLTFGAGSRLTVL.

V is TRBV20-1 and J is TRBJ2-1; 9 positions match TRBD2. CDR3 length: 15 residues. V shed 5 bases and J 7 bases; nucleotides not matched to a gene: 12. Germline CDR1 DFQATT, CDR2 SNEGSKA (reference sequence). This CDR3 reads CSASLGLAGKNEQFF. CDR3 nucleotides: TGCAGTGCTTCCCTTGGGCTAGCGGGAAAAAATGAGCAGTTCTTC.

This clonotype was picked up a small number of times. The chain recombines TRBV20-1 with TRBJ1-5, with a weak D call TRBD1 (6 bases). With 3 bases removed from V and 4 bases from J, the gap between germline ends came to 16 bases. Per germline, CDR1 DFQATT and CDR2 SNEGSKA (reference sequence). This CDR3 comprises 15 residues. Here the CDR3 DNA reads TGCAGTGCTAGGGGGATGGGGGCTGGGAATCAGCCCCAGCATTTT. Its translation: CSARGMGAGNQPQHF.